A selection of T cell receptor beta chains follows, all from one sample in a study of blood T cells in healthy people across ages. Using its own MiXCR run on the 5' RACE reads, TCRdb lists one record per CDR3 protein. The sample yields 1.5 million to 1.9 million distinct CDR3 sequences, roughly two fifths seen once. The sample was blood. The receptors here all came from a woman aged 18-29 years in good health. Both conserved end residues are part of each CDR3. Each record gives: V gene, D gene, J gene, clone size, CDR3 DNA, CDR3 protein. A D gene is named only where the DNA matches it firmly. Some rows have no size entry. The others give once, few or many, or a class for an expanded clone.

TRBV25-1	TRBD2	TRBJ2-7	.	TGTGCCAGCAGTCCTGAGACTAGCTACTACGAGCAGTACTTC	CASSPETSYYEQYF
TRBV7-9	TRBD1	TRBJ2-5	.	TGTGCCAGCATCCGGGACAGGGGTGAAGAGACCCAGTACTTC	CASIRDRGEETQYF
TRBV6-4	TRBD2	TRBJ2-7	many	TGTGCCAGCAGTGACCCTTACTGGACTAGCGGGCGTCCTCAAGGATCATACAATGAGCAGTACTTC	CASSDPYWTSGRPQGSYNEQYF
TRBV6-2/TRBV6-3	.	TRBJ2-3	.	TGTGCCAGCAGTTACTCGAAGGCTACCGCAGATACGCAGTATTTT	CASSYSKATADTQYF
TRBV24-1	.	TRBJ2-1	few	TGTGCCACCAGCGCCCCAGGGAACAAGAACAATGAGCAGTTCTTC	CATSAPGNKNNEQFF
TRBV12-3/TRBV12-4	.	TRBJ1-1	.	TGTGCCAGCAGTTTGTATCGGGGGATGAACACTGAAGCTTTCTTT	CASSLYRGMNTEAFF
TRBV7-9	.	TRBJ2-1	.	TGTGCCAGCAGCGCTCGACTCGGAACGAGCTCCTACAATGAGCAGTTCTTC	CASSARLGTSSYNEQFF
TRBV12-3/TRBV12-4	.	TRBJ2-7	few	TGTGCCAGCAGTGTGAGACAGGCCTCCTACGAGCAGTACTTC	CASSVRQASYEQYF
TRBV12-3/TRBV12-4	TRBD1	TRBJ1-2	.	TGTGCCAGCAGTTCGGACAGGCTGTATGGCTACACCTTC	CASSSDRLYGYTF
TRBV6-2/TRBV6-3	.	TRBJ1-1	.	TGTGCCAGCAGGAGAGGGACCGTTTTCACTGAAGCTTTCTTT	CASRRGTVFTEAFF
TRBV20-1	.	TRBJ2-5	.	TGCAGTGCTCCCCCGCTCCAAGAGACCCAGTACTTC	CSAPPLQETQYF
TRBV4-3	.	TRBJ2-2	.	TGCGCCAGCAGCCAAGATCGGGGGTACGGACAGAAAACCGGGGAGCTGTTTTTT	CASSQDRGYGQKTGELFF
TRBV4-1	TRBD1	TRBJ1-2	few	TGCGCCAGCAGCCAACTTGGGACAGGCTATGGCTACACCTTC	CASSQLGTGYGYTF
TRBV4-2	TRBD1	TRBJ2-7	few	TGTGCCAGCAGCCAAGATCCTGGGACAGGGGGCCACGAGCAGTACTTC	CASSQDPGTGGHEQYF
TRBV4-1	.	TRBJ2-5	.	TGCGCCAGCAGCCAAGATCTAGGGGGGAGATCGAGAGAGACCCAGTACTTC	CASSQDLGGRSRETQYF
TRBV12-3/TRBV12-4	TRBD2	TRBJ2-5	few	TGTGCCAGCAGTCCGACTAGCGGAAAGCAAGAGACCCAGTACTTC	CASSPTSGKQETQYF
TRBV29-1	.	TRBJ2-7	.	TGCAGCGTTGAAGAGCTCTCCGGACACCTCTACGAGCAGTACTTC	CSVEELSGHLYEQYF
TRBV4-1	TRBD2	TRBJ2-3	.	TGCGCCAGCAGGCAAGGGGGACTAGCGGGGCTAAGCACAGATACGCAGTATTTT	CASRQGGLAGLSTDTQYF
TRBV20-1	.	TRBJ2-3	many	TGCAGTGCTAGAGATGCGCAGGCTTTTGGAGATACGCAGTATTTT	CSARDAQAFGDTQYF
TRBV20-1	TRBD2	TRBJ2-5	.	TGCAGTGCTCCACCGATAAGCGGGGGTAACCAAGAGACCCAGTACTTC	CSAPPISGGNQETQYF
TRBV9	TRBD2	TRBJ2-1	.	TGTGCCAGCAGCTCCCAACTAGCGGGGAGTTACAATGAGCAGTTCTTC	CASSSQLAGSYNEQFF
TRBV9	TRBD1	TRBJ2-7	.	TGTGCCAGCAGCCAGGGACAGATCTCCTACGAGCAGTACTTC	CASSQGQISYEQYF
TRBV7-2	.	TRBJ1-5	.	TGTGCCAGCAGCTCGCGACAGTTTAATCAGCCCCAGCATTTT	CASSSRQFNQPQHF
TRBV30	.	TRBJ2-3	.	TGTGCCTGGAGTGACGGGAGCGCAGATACGCAGTATTTT	CAWSDGSADTQYF
TRBV11-2	.	TRBJ2-3	few	TGTGCCAGCAGCTTAGTGGGGACCCTCCTCACAGATACGCAGTATTTT	CASSLVGTLLTDTQYF
TRBV3-1	.	TRBJ2-1	few	TGTGCCAGCAGCCAAGTAGGGGACCTTGAGCAGTTCTTC	CASSQVGDLEQFF
TRBV12-3/TRBV12-4	.	TRBJ2-4	.	TGTGCCAGCAGTTTACCCCTAGGGACCAAAAACATTCAGTACTTC	CASSLPLGTKNIQYF
TRBV11-2	.	TRBJ2-7	.	TGTGCCAGCAGCTTAGGGGGGGAAATGTACTTC	CASSLGGEMYF
TRBV7-9	TRBD2	TRBJ2-7	.	TGTGCCAGCAGCTTAGGCGCTAGCGGGAGTAACGAGCAGTACTTC	CASSLGASGSNEQYF
TRBV7-3	.	TRBJ1-2	few	TGTGCCAGCACCCCCTTTGGTGGAAAAAAGAACTATGGCTACACCTTC	CASTPFGGKKNYGYTF
TRBV9	.	TRBJ2-1	.	TGTGCCAGCAGCCACGGGACAAGCAAGTTCTTC	CASSHGTSKFF
TRBV5-6	.	TRBJ2-1	.	TGTGCCAGCAACCACCTAGTAACGCTTTATAATGAGCAGTTCTTC	CASNHLVTLYNEQFF
TRBV6-2/TRBV6-3	TRBD1	TRBJ2-1	few	TGTGCCAGCAGTTCCAGGGGGCGAACCTACAATGAGCAGTTCTTC	CASSSRGRTYNEQFF
TRBV27	.	TRBJ1-2	.	TGTGCCAGCAGTTTGGGGGGGGGCGGGTTTGACTACACCTTC	CASSLGGGGFDYTF
TRBV28	.	TRBJ2-5	.	TGTGCCAGCAGCAAGGGACTGCCTCGAGGCGAGACCCAGTACTTC	CASSKGLPRGETQYF
TRBV20-1	.	TRBJ2-5	.	TGCAGTGCTAGAAACAGGGCTCAAGAGACCCAGTACTTC	CSARNRAQETQYF
TRBV6-2/TRBV6-3	.	TRBJ2-3	.	TGTGCCGAGGGCCAGGCACCGGGCCAACGGTATTTT	CAEGQAPGQRYF
TRBV7-7	TRBD2	TRBJ2-1	.	TGTGCTAGCAGCCTGACTAGCGGGCTGATGGATGAGCAGTTCTTC	CASSLTSGLMDEQFF
TRBV7-2	.	TRBJ2-3	.	TGTACCAGCAGCGGGCAAGGAGATACGCAGTATTTT	CTSSGQGDTQYF
TRBV4-3	TRBD2	TRBJ2-3	.	TGCGCCAGCAGCCCGACCTCGGTAGCGGGGGGTACAGATACGCAGTATTTT	CASSPTSVAGGTDTQYF
TRBV20-1	.	TRBJ2-7	.	TGCAGTGCTAGAGATGCTCGCGGGTCCACTTACGAGCAGTACTTC	CSARDARGSTYEQYF